This record looks at one T cell receptor beta chain sequence and its context. Per the original methods: Counts of nucleated cells, estimated from reference gene primer amplification, were obtained. Assay used: immunoSEQ multiplex PCR; TCRdb lists only in-frame clones, some missing. The DNA was the basis for D and trimming; V, J and clone size are from that table. This sample has 95,000 to 110,000 clones, with 70% to 90% found just once. This record comes from a study of blood T cell repertoires in COVID-19. Across the study: Samples taken during acute and convalescent COVID-19 were collected in the United States, Italy and Spain.

This CDR3 is built from 18 residues. CDR1 is SGHVS and CDR2 is FQNEAQ in the germline V gene. Trimming cost V 0 bases and J 1 base, with 17 bases left between them. The TCR sequence derives from a man aged 50-60 years in a cohort sampled during active COVID-19. The sequencing sample was made of peripheral blood. V is TRBV7-8 and J is TRBJ2-3, with D tentatively TRBD1 (6 bases). For the CDR3, the DNA is TGTGCCAGCAGCTTAGCACCACACAGGGTGATCGGCACAGATACGCAGTATTTT. Amino acid sequence: CASSLAPHRVIGTDTQYF.